This TCR beta chain emerged from a study of shared clonotypes between healthy human individuals. Across the study: Donors were two women and three men aged 18 to 49. The study, taken as a whole, reports: Non-shared clonotypes were found to have lower generation probabilities than the clonotypes that were shared by all four of the sorted-subset donors.

The table lists this clone with a count of one. The antigen remains undetermined. Assay: immunoSEQ multiplex PCR; the TCRdb copy retains only in-frame clones and omits some. The profile shows some 320,000 clones, roughly 84% of them singletons. Sequenced: memory CD8+ T cells sorted from blood. Subset in this sample: CD45RO+ cells pooled with CCR7-negative TemRA cells. The sequence was collected from a man aged 18 to 35 in good health.

The CDR3 protein is CASSMTANTEAFF. CDR3 DNA: TGTGCCAGCAGCATGACGGCGAACACTGAAGCTTTCTTT. The chain combines TRBV9 with TRBJ1-1; D uncertain. The length of the CDR3 is 13 residues. V was trimmed by 4 bases and J by 1 base, leaving 8 bases between them. Germline V gives CDR1 SGDLS, CDR2 YYNGEE.